This TCR beta chain was retrieved from a study of T cell repertoires in cytomegalovirus infection. Study context: An indication of both CMV infection and matching HLA type came from public TCR beta signatures.

In TCRdb, the reads were re-called with MiXCR into one record per CDR3 protein. Altogether some 99,000 distinct CDR3 sequences are present, around 28% being singletons, with the ten largest covering around 80%. Germline values: CDR1 MDHEN, CDR2 SYDVKM. CDR3 size: 18 residues. Unmatched junction bases numbered 11, after V lost 3 bases and J lost 4 bases. Study results and caveats: Carriage of CMV together with the relevant HLA was identifiable through cumulative public TCR beta family frequency. CMV-specific HLA-C-restricted TCR beta clonotypes dominated the ex vivo response.

This clonotype turned up a few times. Its antigen is still unknown. This receptor was obtained from a human donor in good health (CMV status not recorded). Some clones in this sample may be carry-over from other donors' samples. This sample comprised CD8+ T cells from cultured PBMCs, obtained from culture after CMV antigen stimulation. The chain links TRBV28 to TRBJ2-7; 14 bases line up with TRBD2. The CDR3 sequence: CASSFSFRTSGGTYEQYF. The CDR3 nucleotides read TGTGCCAGCAGTTTTAGTTTTCGGACTAGCGGGGGGACTTACGAGCAGTACTTC.